This TCR beta chain was identified in a study of CD8+CD57+ T cells in acquired aplastic anemia. Both TCR beta VDJ combination and CDR3 sequence profiling were carried out. Genomic DNA was the template for this profiling. TCRdb re-called the reads with MiXCR, one entry per CDR3 protein. The sample holds roughly 100,000 distinct CDR3 sequences; less than 75% are singletons and the top ten take 65%. Individuals selected for sequencing had exhibited CD8+CD57+ cell expansion on flow cytometry. CDR1 is SGHTA, CDR2 FQGTGA, per germline. V lost 2 bases and J lost 6, with 8 bases in between. This CDR3 spans 13 amino acids.

This sequence originates from a human donor with aplastic anemia. The chain uses TRBV7-3 and TRBJ2-1; possibly TRBD2 for D (6 bases). Sequencing was carried out using sorted CD4+, CD8+, or CD8+CD57+ T cells (not recorded which) from PBMCs. CDR3 region: CASSLGGINEQFF. In nucleotides, the CDR3 is TGTGCCAGCAGCTTAGGAGGGATCAATGAGCAGTTCTTC.